These T cell receptor beta chains were read from a single sample in a study of control samples from healthy donors and cancer patients. Sequencing was performed with immunoSEQ multiplex PCR; in TCRdb, only in-frame clones are kept and a portion is missing. The top ten hold roughly 3.2% of the sample, which has 130,000 or so clones, 88% seen once. Sequencing used blood. The receptor set was obtained from a man between 45 and 60 years old in good health. The CDR3 runs from the conserved cysteine through the conserved F or W. Fields, in order: V gene, clone size, J gene, D gene, CDR3 protein. D genes are given only for firm matches. Size tells how often a clone was seen (once, few, many) or the class of an expanded clone, and some rows leave it out.

v_call: TRBV20-1
clone_size: -
j_call: TRBJ2-5
d_call: -
cdr3_aa: CSASGVQETQYF

v_call: TRBV2
clone_size: few
j_call: TRBJ1-2
d_call: TRBD1
cdr3_aa: CASSGGGGLGYTF

v_call: TRBV10-1
clone_size: -
j_call: TRBJ2-3
d_call: TRBD1
cdr3_aa: CASSLTGLGDTQYF

v_call: TRBV5-1
clone_size: -
j_call: TRBJ2-2
d_call: -
cdr3_aa: CASSLLAQGYTGELFF

v_call: TRBV24-1
clone_size: -
j_call: TRBJ2-1
d_call: -
cdr3_aa: CATSDPQGGGGLDEQFF

v_call: TRBV12-3/TRBV12-4
clone_size: -
j_call: TRBJ1-6
d_call: -
cdr3_aa: CASSGFGAVLHF

v_call: TRBV12-3/TRBV12-4
clone_size: -
j_call: TRBJ2-5
d_call: -
cdr3_aa: CASSLGTEETQYF

v_call: TRBV2
clone_size: -
j_call: TRBJ2-7
d_call: TRBD1
cdr3_aa: CASRDRDDEQYF

v_call: TRBV4-1
clone_size: -
j_call: TRBJ1-3
d_call: -
cdr3_aa: CASSQGYYSGNTIYF

v_call: TRBV5-1
clone_size: -
j_call: TRBJ1-5
d_call: -
cdr3_aa: CASIGVTLGSNQPQHF

v_call: TRBV5-6
clone_size: -
j_call: TRBJ1-4
d_call: -
cdr3_aa: CASSLRQATNEKLFF

v_call: TRBV30
clone_size: -
j_call: TRBJ1-4
d_call: -
cdr3_aa: CAWRRRQNEKLFF

v_call: TRBV4-1
clone_size: -
j_call: TRBJ2-7
d_call: -
cdr3_aa: CASSQGAMGTDEQYF

v_call: TRBV6-6
clone_size: few
j_call: TRBJ2-5
d_call: TRBD2
cdr3_aa: CASSRTGTSGAKETQYF

v_call: TRBV19
clone_size: -
j_call: TRBJ1-5
d_call: TRBD1
cdr3_aa: CASSIGTGNQPQHF

v_call: TRBV30
clone_size: few
j_call: TRBJ2-2
d_call: -
cdr3_aa: CAWSVGRRWKPELFF

v_call: TRBV28
clone_size: -
j_call: TRBJ1-1
d_call: -
cdr3_aa: CASSPETGNTEAFF

v_call: TRBV29-1
clone_size: -
j_call: TRBJ1-1
d_call: TRBD1
cdr3_aa: CSVEGTGTANTEAFF

v_call: TRBV5-1
clone_size: -
j_call: TRBJ2-7
d_call: -
cdr3_aa: CASTPDPQGVSGEQYF

v_call: TRBV9
clone_size: once
j_call: TRBJ1-6
d_call: -
cdr3_aa: CASSVSPWGTEESPLHF

v_call: TRBV2
clone_size: -
j_call: TRBJ1-2
d_call: -
cdr3_aa: CASSEARGRDTF

v_call: TRBV18
clone_size: -
j_call: TRBJ1-1
d_call: -
cdr3_aa: CASSPDTEAFF

v_call: TRBV6-5
clone_size: -
j_call: TRBJ1-6
d_call: TRBD1
cdr3_aa: CASRPRTGTNSPLHF

v_call: TRBV6-5
clone_size: -
j_call: TRBJ1-5
d_call: -
cdr3_aa: CASRKDLGAGQPQHF

v_call: TRBV19
clone_size: -
j_call: TRBJ2-1
d_call: TRBD2
cdr3_aa: CASSTSRGGQQFF

v_call: TRBV3-1/TRBV3-2
clone_size: -
j_call: TRBJ1-2
d_call: -
cdr3_aa: CASSQDYGGRRGYTF

v_call: TRBV6-1
clone_size: -
j_call: TRBJ2-7
d_call: -
cdr3_aa: CASSDRGPYEQYF

v_call: TRBV19
clone_size: -
j_call: TRBJ2-7
d_call: -
cdr3_aa: CASSIDGRDTAYEQYF

v_call: TRBV23-1
clone_size: -
j_call: TRBJ2-1
d_call: -
cdr3_aa: CASSLSGGNEQFF

v_call: TRBV5-4
clone_size: -
j_call: TRBJ1-4
d_call: -
cdr3_aa: CASSPSAAATNEKLFF

v_call: TRBV14
clone_size: -
j_call: TRBJ2-7
d_call: -
cdr3_aa: CASSLGGYEQYF

v_call: TRBV2
clone_size: few
j_call: TRBJ2-7
d_call: TRBD2
cdr3_aa: CASTLGGGLNEQYF

v_call: TRBV6-5
clone_size: -
j_call: TRBJ2-1
d_call: TRBD1
cdr3_aa: CASRVGQGAYNEQFF

v_call: TRBV9
clone_size: -
j_call: TRBJ1-6
d_call: TRBD1
cdr3_aa: CASSVLGGGDSPLHF

v_call: TRBV19
clone_size: -
j_call: TRBJ2-6
d_call: -
cdr3_aa: CASKEGNHSGANVLTF

v_call: TRBV11-2
clone_size: few
j_call: TRBJ2-7
d_call: TRBD2
cdr3_aa: CASSSRLALNEQYF

v_call: TRBV15
clone_size: -
j_call: TRBJ1-4
d_call: -
cdr3_aa: CATSRVGWATNEKLFF

v_call: TRBV7-9
clone_size: -
j_call: TRBJ1-6
d_call: TRBD1
cdr3_aa: CASSSTGGRDGSPLHF

v_call: TRBV3-1/TRBV3-2
clone_size: -
j_call: TRBJ2-3
d_call: -
cdr3_aa: CASNQGGADTQYF

v_call: TRBV19
clone_size: -
j_call: TRBJ1-4
d_call: -
cdr3_aa: CASSMWEKLFF

v_call: TRBV10-2
clone_size: -
j_call: TRBJ1-6
d_call: -
cdr3_aa: CASMPSELGALHF

v_call: TRBV10-1
clone_size: -
j_call: TRBJ2-7
d_call: -
cdr3_aa: CASSEGGFSYEQYF

v_call: TRBV19
clone_size: -
j_call: TRBJ2-5
d_call: -
cdr3_aa: CASSPETQTQYF

v_call: TRBV11-3
clone_size: -
j_call: TRBJ1-4
d_call: TRBD1
cdr3_aa: CASSQGGGDEKLFF

v_call: TRBV11-1
clone_size: once
j_call: TRBJ2-3
d_call: -
cdr3_aa: CASRLRRGIVGDTQYF

v_call: TRBV6-5
clone_size: -
j_call: TRBJ1-5
d_call: -
cdr3_aa: CASTGRDSNQPQHF

v_call: TRBV30
clone_size: -
j_call: TRBJ1-5
d_call: -
cdr3_aa: CAWSSRSEQPQHF

v_call: TRBV5-4
clone_size: -
j_call: TRBJ1-2
d_call: TRBD1
cdr3_aa: CASSFTGQGTDGYTF

v_call: TRBV7-6
clone_size: -
j_call: TRBJ2-5
d_call: -
cdr3_aa: CASSFPDRIQYF

v_call: TRBV4-1
clone_size: -
j_call: TRBJ2-7
d_call: -
cdr3_aa: CASSQEIQTRAYF

v_call: TRBV5-1
clone_size: -
j_call: TRBJ1-2
d_call: TRBD1
cdr3_aa: CASSLREMTGSGGYTF

v_call: TRBV5-5
clone_size: -
j_call: TRBJ1-2
d_call: TRBD1
cdr3_aa: CASSLEGGTADHFYGYTF

v_call: TRBV7-2
clone_size: -
j_call: TRBJ2-3
d_call: -
cdr3_aa: CASSQKGGSTDTQYF

v_call: TRBV6-2/TRBV6-3
clone_size: -
j_call: TRBJ1-2
d_call: -
cdr3_aa: CASSYSQGRNYGYTF

v_call: TRBV5-1
clone_size: -
j_call: TRBJ1-4
d_call: TRBD1
cdr3_aa: CASSWTGTATNEKLFF

v_call: TRBV5-6
clone_size: -
j_call: TRBJ2-7
d_call: TRBD1
cdr3_aa: CASRPTGADYEQYF

v_call: TRBV2
clone_size: few
j_call: TRBJ1-1
d_call: TRBD1
cdr3_aa: CASRGQAPNTEAFF